This entry features one T cell receptor (beta chain) sequence. The data originate from a study of blood T cell repertoires in COVID-19. Across the study: COVID-19 samples from acute and convalescent phases originated in the United States, Italy and Spain. T cells, B-cell-depleted T cells, or PBMCs supplied cDNA or gDNA.

The CDR3 runs 15 residues. Germline V lookup: CDR1 SGHTA, CDR2 FQGNSA. With V trimmed by 5 bases and J by 9 bases, 7 bases remained unmatched. Original processing notes: Amplification of reference gene primers was used by the study to estimate nucleated cell counts. Sequenced by immunoSEQ multiplex PCR; TCRdb stores in-frame clones only, minus some. V and J calls and clone size come straight from that table; D and trimming were deduced from the DNA. The sample yields 130,000 to 150,000 clones, 80% to 90% seen once. The sequence derives from a man older than 75 with acute or convalescent COVID-19. The source material was peripheral blood. The V call is TRBV7-2, the J call TRBJ2-1, with 13 nucleotides matching TRBD2. Here the CDR3 DNA reads TGTGCCAGCAGCCCCCGGACTAGCGGGAGAGGTGAGCAGTTCTTC. It codes for CASSPRTSGRGEQFF.